These T cell receptor beta chains were read from a single sample in a study of cytomegalovirus exposure and HLA in healthy donors. Profiled with immunoSEQ multiplex PCR; TCRdb holds only in-frame clones, not every one. Of over 40,000 clones in the sample, under 75% were seen once. The specimen sequenced was PBMCs. The receptor source for this set is a man younger than 40 in good health and CMV-seronegative. CDR3s include the opening cysteine and the closing phenylalanine or tryptophan. D genes are given only for firm matches. For some rows the clone size is stated as once, few or many, or as a class when expanded; others skip it.

v_call: TRBV5-6; clone_size: .; cdr3_length: 17; j_call: TRBJ2-5; d_call: TRBD2; cdr3_aa: CASSLGSSRTSLETQYF; cdr3_nt: TGTGCCAGCAGCTTGGGGTCTTCTCGGACTAGTTTGGAGACCCAGTACTTC
v_call: TRBV10-3; clone_size: .; cdr3_length: 17; j_call: TRBJ2-3; d_call: TRBD2; cdr3_aa: CAISNPTGLAGTDTQYF; cdr3_nt: TGTGCCATCAGTAACCCCACTGGACTAGCAGGCACAGATACGCAGTATTTT
v_call: TRBV2; clone_size: .; cdr3_length: 13; j_call: TRBJ2-7; d_call: TRBD1; cdr3_aa: CASSAWTGYEQYF; cdr3_nt: TGTGCCAGCAGTGCATGGACAGGCTACGAGCAGTACTTC
v_call: TRBV5-1; clone_size: few; cdr3_length: 13; j_call: TRBJ2-5; d_call: .; cdr3_aa: CASSLLGQETQYF; cdr3_nt: TGCGCCAGCAGCTTGCTAGGACAAGAGACCCAGTACTTC
v_call: TRBV6-1; clone_size: .; cdr3_length: 11; j_call: TRBJ1-3; d_call: .; cdr3_aa: CASNHGNTIYF; cdr3_nt: TGTGCCAGCAATCATGGAAACACCATATATTTT
v_call: TRBV7-9; clone_size: .; cdr3_length: 12; j_call: TRBJ2-7; d_call: TRBD2; cdr3_aa: CASSPSGYEQYF; cdr3_nt: TGTGCCAGCAGCCCTAGCGGCTACGAGCAGTACTTC
v_call: TRBV19; clone_size: .; cdr3_length: 16; j_call: TRBJ1-1; d_call: TRBD1; cdr3_aa: CASSTGTGRGVVEAFF; cdr3_nt: TGTGCCAGTAGTACCGGGACAGGGCGTGGGGTTGTTGAAGCTTTCTTT
v_call: TRBV4-1; clone_size: .; cdr3_length: 16; j_call: TRBJ2-1; d_call: .; cdr3_aa: CASQDVVVREVSEQFF; cdr3_nt: TGCGCCAGCCAAGACGTCGTAGTGCGGGAAGTCAGTGAGCAGTTCTTC
v_call: TRBV10-3; clone_size: .; cdr3_length: 12; j_call: TRBJ2-3; d_call: .; cdr3_aa: CAISQNTDTQYF; cdr3_nt: TGTGCCATCTCGCAGAACACAGATACGCAGTATTTT
v_call: TRBV6-1; clone_size: .; cdr3_length: 15; j_call: TRBJ2-5; d_call: TRBD2; cdr3_aa: CASSEWGLEVETQYF; cdr3_nt: TGTGCCAGCAGTGAATGGGGACTAGAGGTGGAGACCCAGTACTTC
v_call: TRBV5-6; clone_size: few; cdr3_length: 17; j_call: TRBJ1-2; d_call: TRBD1; cdr3_aa: CASSYSRTGEANYGYTF; cdr3_nt: TGTGCCAGCAGCTATTCCAGGACAGGGGAGGCTAACTATGGCTACACCTTC
v_call: TRBV2; clone_size: few; cdr3_length: 14; j_call: TRBJ2-3; d_call: .; cdr3_aa: CASTLEVSTDTQYF; cdr3_nt: TGTGCCAGCACTCTGGAGGTTAGCACAGATACGCAGTATTTT
v_call: TRBV9; clone_size: .; cdr3_length: 14; j_call: TRBJ1-2; d_call: TRBD1; cdr3_aa: CASSVRDRVSGYTF; cdr3_nt: TGTGCCAGCAGCGTCCGGGACAGGGTGTCCGGCTACACCTTC
v_call: TRBV7-9; clone_size: .; cdr3_length: 14; j_call: TRBJ2-7; d_call: TRBD1; cdr3_aa: CASSPGQGIGGQYF; cdr3_nt: TGTGCCAGCAGCCCGGGACAGGGGATTGGTGGGCAGTACTTC
v_call: TRBV6-1; clone_size: .; cdr3_length: 15; j_call: TRBJ1-2; d_call: .; cdr3_aa: CASSVAGSQNYGYTF; cdr3_nt: TGTGCCAGCAGTGTCGCGGGCTCCCAAAACTATGGCTACACCTTC
v_call: TRBV10-2; clone_size: .; cdr3_length: 15; j_call: TRBJ2-4; d_call: TRBD2; cdr3_aa: CASSELGTRGGIQYF; cdr3_nt: TGCGCCAGCAGTGAATTAGGGACTAGAGGCGGCATTCAGTACTTC